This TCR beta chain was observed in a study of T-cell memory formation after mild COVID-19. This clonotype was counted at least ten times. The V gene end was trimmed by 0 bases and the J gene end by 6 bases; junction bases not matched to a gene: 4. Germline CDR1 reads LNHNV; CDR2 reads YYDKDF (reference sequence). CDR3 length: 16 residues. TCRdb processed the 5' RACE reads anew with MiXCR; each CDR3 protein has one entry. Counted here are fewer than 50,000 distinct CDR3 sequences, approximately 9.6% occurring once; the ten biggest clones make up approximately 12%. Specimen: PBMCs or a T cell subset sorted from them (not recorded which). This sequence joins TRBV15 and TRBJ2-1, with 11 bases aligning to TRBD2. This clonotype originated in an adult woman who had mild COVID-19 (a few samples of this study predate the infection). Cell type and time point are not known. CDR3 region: CATSRDPGTSGNEQFF. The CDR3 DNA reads TGTGCCACCAGCAGAGATCCTGGGACTAGCGGCAATGAGCAGTTCTTC. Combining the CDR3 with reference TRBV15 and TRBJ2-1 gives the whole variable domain DAMVIQNPRYQVTQFGKPVTLSCSQTLNHNVMYWYQQKSSQAPKLLFHYYDKDFNNEADTPDNFQSRRPNTSFCFLDIRSPGLGDTAMYLCATSRDPGTSGNEQFFGPGTRLTVL.